A single sample gave rise to the 27 T cell receptor beta chains below, sequenced in a study of cytomegalovirus exposure and HLA in healthy donors. Use of 60 Vbeta and 13 Jbeta primers characterized the PCR. Assay: immunoSEQ multiplex PCR; the TCRdb copy retains only in-frame clones and omits some. The data show more than 90,000 clones, 55% to 70% seen once. Sequences were obtained from PBMCs. These receptors were collected from a boy younger than 18 in good health and CMV-seropositive.

A few counts support this clone. The rearrangement uses TRBV7-9 and TRBJ1-4; TRBD1 matches 7 bases. This CDR3 region has 14 residues. With 5 bases clipped from V and 8 bases from J, the junction kept 8 bases outside the gene matches. The germline CDR1 and CDR2 sequences are SEHNR and FQNEAQ (reference sequence). CDR3 coding DNA: TGTGCCAGCAGCGATACAGGGGTAGAGGAAAAACTGTTTTTT. Protein: CASSDTGVEEKLFF.

The V gene is TRBV27, the J gene TRBJ1-1; D is perhaps TRBD1 (6 bases). Trimming pared 2 bases from V and 4 bases from J, leaving 8 bases between. Germline CDR1 and CDR2: MNHEY and SMNVEV (reference sequence). This CDR3 has 13 residues. Written as DNA, the CDR3 is TGTGCCAGCAGTTTAAGGGGGGGCACTGAAGCTTTCTTT. It yields the protein CASSLRGGTEAFF.

With respect to this clone: The sample carries other DNA sequences with the same CDR3. The CDR3 DNA follows: TGTGCCAGCAGCAGTAGGACAGGGATGAACACTGAAGCTTTCTTT. Translation gives CASSSRTGMNTEAFF. The V and J genes are TRBV7-2 and TRBJ1-1, with 8 bases aligning to TRBD1. Germline CDR1 and CDR2: SGHTA and FQGNSA. J lost 0 bases, V lost 5 bases, and 5 bases had no gene match. CDR3 length equals 15 residues.

Written as DNA, the CDR3 is TGCGCCAGCAGCTTGAGGTCTAGCCGTGAGCAGTTCTTC. This sequence encodes CASSLRSSREQFF. The chain carries TRBV5-1 and TRBJ2-1; possible D gene TRBD2, 5 bases. Germline V gives CDR1 SGHRS, CDR2 YFSETQ. Trimming left V 1 base short and J 9 bases short, with 11 bases between. This CDR3 has 13 residues.

This chain uses TRBV29-1 with TRBJ2-2; D unresolved. Germline-derived CDR1 and CDR2 are SQVTM and ANQGSEA. This CDR3 is built from 12 residues. V was cut by 0 bases and J by 9 bases, with 8 bases left in between. For the CDR3, the DNA is TGCAGCGTTGAAGATCTAGGCCGGGAGCTGTTTTTT. Translated: CSVEDLGRELFF.

The genes are TRBV4-2 and TRBJ2-6; maybe TRBD1 (6 bases). CDR1 is LGHNA, CDR2 YNFKEQ, per germline. This CDR3 contains 17 residues. Trimming took off 4 bases at V and 0 bases at J, with 13 bases between the two ends. Written as DNA, the CDR3 is TGTGCCAGCAGCCTTTCGAGGGGGAGCTCTGGGGCCAACGTCCTGACTTTC. Its protein is CASSLSRGSSGANVLTF.

DNA for the CDR3: TGTGCCAGCAGTTTATCAAAGGCCAGGGGGCAGGACGAGCAGTACTTC. Translation: CASSLSKARGQDEQYF. The chain is built from TRBV27 and TRBJ2-7; 8 bases fit TRBD1. The CDR3 sequence is 16 residues long. The ends lost 0 bases at V and 5 bases at J; junction bases unmatched: 9. Germline V gene data show CDR1 as MNHEY and CDR2 as SMNVEV (reference sequence).

V usage is TRBV30 and J usage is TRBJ1-2, with a possible D match to TRBD1 (6 bases). CDR3 length: 17 amino acids. Germline V gives CDR1 GTSNPN, CDR2 SVGIG (reference sequence). The ends were cut back, 3 bases at V and 2 bases at J, with 22 bases in the middle. CDR3 region: CAWRNPDSQDLNYGYTF. The CDR3 DNA reads as TGTGCCTGGAGGAACCCGGACAGCCAAGATCTAAACTATGGCTACACCTTC.

The chain carries TRBV6-5 and TRBJ1-2; maybe TRBD1 (6 bases). With 6 bases removed from V and 4 bases from J, the gap between germline ends came to 18 bases. The CDR3 runs 15 residues. Germline V lookup: CDR1 MNHEY, CDR2 SVGAGI. The DNA for the CDR3 is TGTGCCAGCAGATCCGGGACATCTAACAGCTATGGCTACACCTTC. It yields the protein CASRSGTSNSYGYTF.

The J gene is TRBJ1-1, the V gene TRBV5-1; D is possibly TRBD1 (5 bases). Deletions cut 6 bases from V and 10 bases from J, with 19 bases between. This CDR3 is 13 amino acids long. The V gene's germline CDR1 is SGHRS and CDR2 YFSETQ. The CDR3 sequence is CASTPPGGDGAFF. CDR3 coding DNA: TGCGCCAGCACCCCTCCGGGGGGAGACGGAGCTTTCTTT.

The V call is TRBV19, the J call TRBJ2-4, with D possibly TRBD2 on 5 matching bases. The CDR3 spans 13 residues. V lost 7 bases to trimming and J lost 3 bases, with 10 bases between them. Germline CDR1 LNHDA, CDR2 SQIVND (reference sequence). CDR3 loop: CASTPAGKNIQYF. CDR3 sequence (DNA): TGTGCCAGTACCCCTGCGGGCAAAAACATTCAGTACTTC.

V usage is TRBV19 and J usage is TRBJ2-7; D remains ambiguous. CDR1 LNHDA and CDR2 SQIVND come from the germline V gene (reference sequence). Trimming removed 6 bases at V and 3 bases at J, with 18 bases between. The CDR3 spans 15 residues. CDR3: CASSPFGFLSYEQYF. In nucleotides, the CDR3 is TGTGCCAGTAGCCCCTTCGGGTTCCTGAGCTACGAGCAGTACTTC.

The V call is TRBV5-1, the J call TRBJ2-4; D is perhaps TRBD2 (6 bases). Germline V gene data show CDR1 as SGHRS and CDR2 as YFSETQ. V lost 1 base and J lost 6, with 11 bases in between. The CDR3 totals 14 residues. DNA for the CDR3: TGCGCCAGCAGCTTGACGGGAGTAGGAAACATTCAGTACTTC. It is translated as CASSLTGVGNIQYF. Supplemented by reference TRBV5-1 and TRBJ2-4, the full variable domain reads KAGVTQTPRYLIKTRGQQVTLSCSPISGHRSVSWYQQTPGQGLQFLFEYFSETQRNKGNFPGRFSGRQFSNSRSEMNVSTLELGDSALYLCASSLTGVGNIQYFGAGTRLSVL.

The V and J genes are TRBV6-6 and TRBJ1-6; D is unclear. This CDR3 region has 16 residues. CDR1 is MNHNY and CDR2 is SVGAGI in the germline V gene (reference sequence). Trimming stripped 8 bases from V and 9 bases from J, with 23 bases between. The CDR3 sequence is CASLSGSPGSGSPLHF. The CDR3 DNA is TGTGCCAGCCTCAGTGGAAGCCCGGGAAGCGGTTCACCCCTCCACTTT.

The V and J genes are TRBV13 and TRBJ2-7; no clear D gene. Germline V gene data show CDR1 as PRHDT and CDR2 as FYEKMQ (reference sequence). V was pared by 5 bases and J by 2 bases, with 10 bases between. The CDR3 contains 13 residues. The CDR3 coding sequence is TGTGCCAGCAGCCGTAATGCAGCCTACGAGCAGTACTTC. Translation gives CASSRNAAYEQYF.

This chain joins TRBV7-9 and TRBJ1-6; 11 nucleotides line up with TRBD1. This CDR3 contains 16 residues. Germline lookup yields CDR1 SEHNR and CDR2 FQNEAQ (reference sequence). J was trimmed by 4 bases and V by 5 bases; bases with no gene match: 4. CDR3 region: CASSKGTGGYNSPLHF. The CDR3 nucleotides are TGTGCCAGCAGCAAAGGGACAGGGGGTTATAATTCACCCCTCCACTTT.

The chain is built from TRBV5-1 and TRBJ1-6; D gene ambiguous. The CDR3 loop spans 15 amino acids. Germline V lookup: CDR1 SGHRS, CDR2 YFSETQ. The V gene lost 4 bases and the J gene lost 0 bases, with 8 bases spanning the gap. For the CDR3, the DNA is TGCGCCAGCAGCCCCTGGAGCTCCTATAATTCACCCCTCCACTTT. This encodes CASSPWSSYNSPLHF.

This chain joins TRBV28 and TRBJ2-5; 10 nucleotides agree with TRBD1. The CDR3 extends over 18 amino acids. CDR1 is MDHEN, CDR2 SYDVKM, per germline. After removal of 4 bases from V and 5 bases from J, the junction contained 16 bases not matched to a gene. The CDR3 is CASSSEGWGTGEGETQYF. The CDR3 nucleotides are TGTGCCAGCAGTTCCGAAGGGTGGGGGACAGGGGAAGGGGAGACCCAGTACTTC.

The genes are TRBV7-2 and TRBJ2-7; maybe TRBD2 (5 bases). The V and J ends lost 2 bases and 3 bases respectively, with 17 bases between them. This CDR3 spans 16 amino acids. Germline CDR1 is SGHTA and CDR2 is FQGNSA. The CDR3 loop reads CASSLFPGLVFYEQYF. The CDR3 DNA reads as TGTGCCAGCAGCTTATTCCCAGGACTGGTTTTCTACGAGCAGTACTTC.

V gene TRBV2 combines with J gene TRBJ2-1; D remains unclear. Germline V gene data show CDR1 as SNHLY and CDR2 as FYNNEI. This CDR3 is 12 amino acids long. V was cut by 5 bases and J by 10 bases, with 12 bases left in between. In DNA form, the CDR3 reads TGTGCCAGCAGTTCGACCTTCAGGGAGCAGTTCTTC. Its protein product is CASSSTFREQFF.

V usage is TRBV5-6 and J usage is TRBJ2-7; D may be TRBD2 (7 bases). CDR1 is SGHDT and CDR2 is YYEEEE in the germline V gene. V lost 2 bases and J 7 bases, leaving 13 bases between the germline ends. CDR3 size: 13 residues. The CDR3 DNA is TGTGCCAGCAGCTTCGGGGGGCCGGGGGAGCAGTACTTC. Translating gives CASSFGGPGEQYF.

The chain joins TRBV30 to TRBJ2-2; the D gene is possibly TRBD2 (5 bases). The V gene lost 1 base and the J gene lost 5 bases, with 11 bases spanning the gap. Germline assignment: CDR1 GTSNPN and CDR2 SVGIG (reference sequence). CDR3 length: 14 residues. CDR3 nucleotides: TGTGCCTGGAGTGGAGGGTCTTGGACCGGGGAGCTGTTTTTT. Translated, it gives CAWSGGSWTGELFF.

The genes are TRBV29-1 and TRBJ2-1; TRBD2 aligns across 12 bases. The CDR3 covers 13 residues. Germline CDR1 reads SQVTM; CDR2 reads ANQGSEA. The trim removed 7 bases at V and 6 bases at J, leaving 4 bases unmatched. The CDR3 protein is CSASGLAGNEQFF. The CDR3 nucleotides are TGCAGCGCATCGGGACTAGCGGGCAATGAGCAGTTCTTC.

The chain joins TRBV15 to TRBJ1-3; D is unresolved. Trimming removed 2 bases at V and 0 bases at J, with 11 bases between. This CDR3 has 16 residues. Germline V gives CDR1 LNHNV, CDR2 YYDKDF (reference sequence). CDR3 nucleotides: TGTGCCACCAGCAGAAAAACCTACAGCTCTGGAAACACCATATATTTT. It encodes CATSRKTYSSGNTIYF. Complete variable domain (other parts from reference TRBV15 and TRBJ1-3): DAMVIQNPRYQVTQFGKPVTLSCSQTLNHNVMYWYQQKSSQAPKLLFHYYDKDFNNEADTPDNFQSRRPNTSFCFLDIRSPGLGDTAMYLCATSRKTYSSGNTIYFGEGSWLTVV.

The chain recombines TRBV6-1 with TRBJ1-5; D possibly corresponds to TRBD1 (6 bases). The CDR3 spans 15 residues. CDR1 is MNHNS and CDR2 is SASEGT in the germline V gene. Trimming shortened V by 2 bases and J by 2 bases, and 10 bases separated the two germline ends. CDR3 sequence: CASSEFRGGNQPQHF. CDR3 sequence (DNA): TGTGCCAGCAGTGAATTCAGGGGTGGCAATCAGCCCCAGCATTTT.

Notes on this clone: The junction does not match germline at one end; this may be a read error. This chain joins TRBV30 and TRBJ1-6, with a tentative D call TRBD1 (5 bases). The CDR3 is 13 residues long. Germline V gene sequence: CDR1 GTSNPN, CDR2 SVGIG (reference sequence). The CDR3 sequence is CAWTGSFNSPLHF. The CDR3 DNA reads as TGTGCCTGGACAGGGTCCTTTAATTCACCCCTCCACTTT.

This chain joins TRBV9 and TRBJ2-1, with a possible D match to TRBD2 (5 bases). V lost 4 bases and J 6 bases, leaving 14 bases between the germline ends. Per the germline V gene, CDR1 is SGDLS and CDR2 is YYNGEE. CDR3 length equals 14 residues. CDR3 protein: CASSPNIGGNEQFF. CDR3 in DNA: TGTGCCAGCAGCCCTAACATAGGAGGCAATGAGCAGTTCTTC.